This TCR beta chain is from a study of identifying expanded T cells in peripheral blood. Overall study results and limits: Differentially abundant clones: about 1.2 between replicates, around 17 at around 14 days, 19 to 20 at four.

On this clone itself: What it binds is unknown.

No infections or other immune events were documented during collection. The V and J ends lost 0 bases and 0 bases respectively, with 8 bases between them. This CDR3 region has 15 residues. Germline loops: CDR1 SGHVS, CDR2 FNYEAQ. Some clones are missing from TCRdb's copy, which holds only in-frame ones; the method was immunoSEQ multiplex PCR. The sample holds about 120,000 clones, about 80% seen once. The specimen was blood. This sequence originates from a person aged 18-69 years in good health. The chain links TRBV7-6 to TRBJ1-1, with D uncertain. CDR3 amino acids: CASSLAEQLNTEAFF. CDR3 bases: TGTGCCAGCAGCTTAGCAGAACAGTTGAACACTGAAGCTTTCTTT.